This TCR beta chain appears in the sequencing data of a study of shared clonotypes between healthy human individuals (dated by TCRdb to 2020 to 2022). Some background on the complete study: The cohort comprised a couple of women and a few men aged 18 to 49 years. The study deeply sequenced blood TCR repertoires of five healthy adults to estimate repertoire size and the extent of clonotype sharing between individuals. For each donor, three plates each were used for CD4 naive and CD4 memory, two plates were used for CD8 naive, and one plate was used for CD8 memory. Each donor's leukapheresis produced roughly between roughly 0.85 and 10 billion PBMCs. Libraries were prepared and TCR repertoires were sequenced by different laboratories using diverse techniques, in order to increase sequencing depth and limit assay-specific biases.

CDR1 and CDR2 were assigned from the germline V gene (reference sequence) as LNHDA and SQIVND. From the cysteine through the phenylalanine, the CDR3 covers 14 amino acids. CDR3 DNA only is kept here, 42 bases in frame from base 1. V is pared back by 5 bases and J by 5 bases, with 16 bases lying between the germline termini. Summary of the overall study and its limitations: Pairwise subsampling indicated that sequencing depth was expected to affect the degree of clonotype sharing among donors. Sharing across several donors was observed for about 4.8% of naive CD4, around 3.5% of naive CD8, roughly 2.4% of memory CD4, and about 0.38% of memory CD8 clonotypes. Even with the large sequencing depth, rarefaction of the sorted-subset datasets indicated that sequencing was incomplete. Naive subsets generally had larger estimated clonotype richness than memory subsets did. Sampling was restricted to blood, and TCR repertoires in tissue are likely to differ from TCR repertoires in blood. Because the study included only a small number of donors, the genetic and exposure-history diversity represented was limited. Higher generation probabilities were observed for clonotypes shared by all four sorted-subset donors than for non-shared clonotypes.

With respect to this clone: Its recognized antigen is unknown. There are no base qualities to consult, and no much larger clone falls within one base.

Healthy HIV-negative adults with no recently reported acute infections or vaccinations were included as donors. Only Caucasian adults living in Nashville, Tennessee, USA were represented among the donors. Magnetic negative selection was used to enrich CD4+ T cells, after which naive cells were positively selected on CD45RA and the negative fraction became the memory subset. Blood was collected by leukapheresis, and PBMCs were isolated by Ficoll-Histopaque density gradient centrifugation and then cryopreserved in liquid nitrogen vapor phase. Analytical flow cytometry was used to check the purity and quantity of each magnetically sorted T cell population. From each sorted fraction, genomic DNA was isolated and quantified by UV absorbance on a Nanodrop 2000c. Using the deep immunoSEQ assay, TCR CDR3 regions were amplified from genomic DNA by multiplex PCR. For each cell subset, the extracted genomic DNA was distributed evenly across all wells of several immunoSEQ 96-well plates, and each plate served as one replicate. Each replicate PCR for sorted subsets received about 200 ng genomic DNA, equal to about 30,000 T cell genomes. Purified libraries were quantified with a Qubit 3.0 fluorometer, sized on a Bioanalyzer 2100, and re-quantified with the KAPA Library Quantification kit. Every immunoSEQ 96-well plate was sequenced on a dedicated single-read 150-cycle Illumina NextSeq 550 flow cell. In the paper's pipeline: Because the immunoSEQ output included only junctional sequences and no quality scores, the filtering could not be the same as the filtering used for full-length reads. To assign V/J genes and CDR3, sequences were annotated against IMGT germline references using PyIR, a Python wrapper for IgBLAST v1.9. Reads with weak V/J assignments (E-value above 1e-6), missing CDR3, stop codons, out-of-frame junctions, or ambiguous translated residues were removed. V3J clonotypes were defined as sequences sharing the same inferred V gene, J gene, and CDR3 amino acid sequence. Percentage overlap between repertoires was computed as shared unique clonotypes divided by the size of the smaller repertoire. Three approaches were used to assess repertoire richness: RTK rarefaction, the Chao1 estimator, and Recon v2.1 estimates of unobserved clonotypes. For all TCRbeta clonotypes obtained by the gDNA method from four donors, generation probabilities were computed with OLGA. TCRdb holds this immuneACCESS table with in-frame rearrangements only. Some clones are missing; in checked studies, unresolved V genes explain under half, and the rest has no known cause. V and J calls and clone size are those listed in that table; D and trimming were worked out from the DNA. Across this sample there are around 990,000 clones, with roughly 80% seen only once. Jointly, the top ten make up 0.89% of the sample.

Recombination connected TRBV19 to TRBJ2-7; the D gene identity is not certain. Sequenced input: memory CD4+ T cells from PBMCs. The cell subset or site label corresponds to: CD45RA-negative fraction. The receptor's source is a man younger than 35 in good health. Some clones in this sample may be carry-over from other donors' samples. The CDR3 amino acid sequence is: CASSDGSIGNEQYF. In nucleotides, the sequence is TGTGCCAGTAGTGACGGTTCAATAGGCAACGAGCAGTACTTC.